This note documents a single T cell receptor beta chain sequence. The target antigen is unknown. This specimen belongs to a study of T cell repertoires in cytomegalovirus infection. About the study: CMV epitopes, recently identified HLA-C-restricted and well-studied HLA-B-restricted, were used. Indicated by public TCR beta signatures were CMV infection and matching HLA type.

Each CDR3 protein is one row after TCRdb ran MiXCR on the reads. Here the sample spans hundreds of thousands of distinct CDR3 sequences, around 32% being singletons. Notes on the study in general: The cumulative frequency of public TCR beta families identified carriers of CMV plus the relevant HLA. Ex vivo, HLA-C-restricted CMV-specific TCR beta clonotypes prevailed over the rest of the response.

The junction had 6 bases not matched to a gene; V was cut back by 5 bases and J by 3 bases. The CDR3 contains 15 residues. Germline CDR1 and CDR2: SGHTA and FQGNSA. The clonotype originates from a human donor in good health (CMV status not recorded). Some clones in this sample may be carry-over from other donors' samples. The chain recombines TRBV7-2 with TRBJ1-4; 7 nucleotides line up with TRBD1. This material consisted of cultured PBMCs, taken from culture after CMV antigen stimulation. The CDR3 region is CASSLNGQANEKLFF. CDR3 bases: TGTGCCAGCAGCCTAAACGGACAGGCTAATGAAAAACTGTTTTTT.